Sequencing of this TCR beta chain was carried out in a study of a mutant IDH1 vaccine in newly diagnosed glioma. About the research overall: Of treated patients, roughly 62% were men and roughly 38% women, averaging 40.4 years. Visit V12 was conducted at week 35 as the safety follow-up. Visit V13 came later, at week 47.

Sample time point: week 47, end of study. The study gave 300 ug of mutant IDH1 20-mer peptide per vaccine dose, with topical imiquimod. Patients carried new grade 3 or 4 IDH1-mutant astrocytomas lacking nuclear ATRX. General study findings and limits: Pseudoprogression appears to have had no connection to changes in top peripheral T cell clonotypes.

Worth noting for this clone: What it binds is unknown.

The method was immunoSEQ multiplex PCR; TCRdb's version includes in-frame clones alone and lacks a portion of them. The table records tens of thousands of clones, 80% to 95% of them present only once. The CDR3 loop spans 15 amino acids. V lost 3 bases and J 5 bases, leaving 16 bases between the germline ends. Germline CDR1 reads KGHSH; CDR2 reads LQKENI. The sample consisted of PBMCs, taken from a glioma patient whose treatment included an IDH1 peptide vaccine. This chain links TRBV18 with TRBJ2-5; D gene unclear. The sequence derives from a woman aged 40 to 50 with glioma. The CDR3 sequence is CASSPSLDTSETQYF. The DNA for the CDR3 is TGTGCCAGCTCACCCTCCTTAGACACGAGCGAGACCCAGTACTTC.